These T cell receptor beta chains were read from a single sample in a study of T cells in Graves' hyperthyroidism and ophthalmopathy. From the multiplex PCR reads, TCRdb called clonotypes with MiXCR, one entry per CDR3 protein. The repertoire consists of roughly 96,000 distinct CDR3 sequences, with 51% occurring once and the leading ten covering roughly 29%. Sequencing used blood. These receptors all come from a woman aged 40 to 50 with Graves' hyperthyroidism. The CDR3 runs from the conserved cysteine through the conserved F or W. A D gene is named only where the DNA matches it firmly. Only part of the rows carry a size: once, few, many, or a class if the clone is expanded.

TRBV25-1,few,TRBJ1-2,TRBD1,CASSFRQGKRDDYGYTF,TGTGCCAGCTCATTTCGACAGGGAAAGCGGGATGACTATGGCTACACCTTC
TRBV30,.,TRBJ1-6,.,CAWRQGGNSPLHF,TGTGCCTGGAGACAAGGGGGAAATTCACCCCTCCACTTT
TRBV2,.,TRBJ1-1,.,CASSAGRNTEAFF,TGTGCCAGCAGTGCAGGGCGAAACACTGAAGCTTTCTTT
TRBV7-8,many,TRBJ1-5,TRBD1,CASSSYRGEQPQHF,TGTGCCAGCAGCTCCTACAGGGGCGAACAGCCCCAGCATTTT
TRBV29-1,once,TRBJ2-3,.,CSVEVGRDTQYF,TGCAGCGTTGAAGTAGGTAGAGATACGCAGTATTTT
TRBV25-1,.,TRBJ2-2,.,CASGVNTGELFF,TGTGCCAGCGGAGTGAACACCGGGGAGCTGTTTTTT
TRBV28,few,TRBJ2-7,TRBD2,CASSLTSGSTYEQYF,TGTGCCAGCAGTTTAACTAGCGGGAGTACCTACGAGCAGTACTTC
TRBV7-4,many,TRBJ2-7,TRBD2,CASSFTPSGSGLDEQYF,TGTGCCAGCAGCTTTACCCCTAGCGGGAGTGGATTAGACGAGCAGTACTTC
TRBV7-9,many,TRBJ1-4,.,CASSPSWQGEKLFF,TGTGCCAGCAGCCCCTCCTGGCAGGGCGAAAAACTGTTTTTT
TRBV10-1,.,TRBJ1-2,.,CASSEVWQALRGYTF,TGCGCCAGCAGTGAGGTTTGGCAGGCCCTGCGCGGCTACACCTTC
TRBV30,.,TRBJ1-2,.,CAWRTQGFYGYTF,TGTGCCTGGAGGACCCAGGGATTCTATGGCTACACCTTC
TRBV7-9,many,TRBJ2-7,TRBD2,CASREIAGESYEQYF,TGTGCCAGCAGGGAAATAGCGGGAGAATCCTACGAGCAGTACTTC
TRBV12-3/TRBV12-4,.,TRBJ2-7,.,CASSSPKDSLYEQYF,TGTGCCAGCAGTTCCCCTAAGGACAGCCTCTACGAGCAGTACTTC
TRBV5-1,.,TRBJ2-7,TRBD1,CASSLRDRGHYEQYF,TGCGCCAGCAGCTTGAGGGACAGGGGTCACTACGAGCAGTACTTC
TRBV5-6,.,TRBJ2-5,TRBD1,CASSGTAQETQYF,TGTGCCAGCAGCGGGACAGCCCAAGAGACCCAGTACTTC
TRBV10-3,once,TRBJ2-5,TRBD1,CAIQTGGGGETQYF,TGTGCCATTCAAACAGGGGGAGGAGGAGAGACCCAGTACTTC
TRBV7-9,many,TRBJ2-2,TRBD2,CASSPQARERTGELFF,TGTGCCAGCAGCCCCCAGGCGCGGGAGCGTACCGGGGAGCTGTTTTTT
TRBV20-1,many,TRBJ2-5,TRBD1,CSASLGGTGETQYF,TGCAGTGCTAGTTTGGGGGGGACAGGGGAGACCCAGTACTTC
TRBV2,.,TRBJ1-5,TRBD1,CASTLDRDQPQHF,TGTGCCAGCACCCTCGACAGGGATCAGCCCCAGCATTTT
TRBV20-1,many,TRBJ2-2,.,CSARDREGGDTGELFF,TGCAGTGCTAGAGATCGGGAAGGGGGGGACACCGGGGAGCTGTTTTTT
TRBV6-2/TRBV6-3,few,TRBJ2-6,.,CASTGLLSGANVLTF,TGTGCCAGCACCGGACTTCTCTCTGGGGCCAACGTCCTGACTTTC
TRBV5-1,.,TRBJ2-7,TRBD2,CASSSLAGVNYEQYF,TGCGCCAGCAGCTCCTTAGCGGGAGTGAACTACGAGCAGTACTTC
TRBV29-1,.,TRBJ2-5,TRBD1,CSVDLGTGGGKTQYF,TGCAGCGTCGACCTCGGGACAGGGGGCGGGAAGACCCAGTACTTC
TRBV5-1,many,TRBJ2-7,.,CASSFTGASYEQYF,TGCGCCAGCAGCTTCACGGGGGCCTCCTACGAGCAGTACTTC
TRBV6-1,.,TRBJ1-4,.,CASSQESRGGLNEKLFF,TGTGCCAGCAGCCAAGAATCTCGTGGGGGACTTAATGAAAAACTGTTTTTT
TRBV20-1,many,TRBJ1-5,.,CSAGGRDQPQHF,TGCAGTGCAGGGGGGCGCGATCAGCCCCAGCATTTT
TRBV7-2,.,TRBJ1-4,.,CASSLSYENLFF,TGTGCCAGCAGCTTGAGCTATGAAAACCTGTTTTTT
TRBV7-2,.,TRBJ1-5,.,CASSWGGQPQHF,TGTGCCAGCAGCTGGGGGGGACAGCCCCAGCATTTT
TRBV14,many,TRBJ2-3,.,CASSQERSTDTQYF,TGTGCCAGCAGCCAAGAACGGAGCACAGATACGCAGTATTTT
TRBV25-1,many,TRBJ1-5,.,CASSGRTSNQPQHF,TGTGCCAGCAGTGGGAGGACGAGCAATCAGCCCCAGCATTTT
TRBV7-9,few,TRBJ1-5,TRBD1,CASSLPGQGGQPQHF,TGTGCCAGCAGCCTACCGGGACAGGGGGGACAGCCCCAGCATTTT
TRBV11-1,.,TRBJ2-7,.,CASSLAGITYEQYF,TGTGCCAGCAGCTTAGCAGGGATCACCTACGAGCAGTACTTC
TRBV15,.,TRBJ2-3,.,CATSVSGSTDTQYF,TGTGCCACCAGCGTGAGCGGGAGCACAGATACGCAGTATTTT
TRBV7-6,many,TRBJ2-7,TRBD2,CASSFSSGRRDEQYF,TGTGCCAGCAGCTTCAGTAGCGGGAGGCGGGACGAGCAGTACTTC
TRBV19,many,TRBJ2-2,.,CASSVASTGELFF,TGTGCCAGTAGTGTAGCAAGTACCGGGGAGCTGTTTTTT
TRBV7-3,many,TRBJ2-7,TRBD2,CASSLKTSGSYEQYF,TGTGCCAGCAGCCTGAAGACTAGCGGGAGCTACGAGCAGTACTTC
TRBV29-1,.,TRBJ1-2,TRBD1,CSSTGAYGYTF,TGCAGCTCCACAGGGGCCTATGGCTACACCTTC
TRBV28,.,TRBJ1-2,.,CATSSGNRKYGYTF,TGTGCCACCTCCAGCGGGAACAGAAAATATGGCTACACCTTC
TRBV7-9,.,TRBJ2-2,TRBD1,CASSLGGVGELFF,TGTGCCAGCAGCCTAGGGGGCGTTGGGGAGCTGTTTTTT
TRBV7-2,many,TRBJ2-5,TRBD2,CASSRGLAGGPQETQYF,TGTGCCAGCAGCCGGGGACTAGCGGGAGGGCCTCAAGAGACCCAATACTTC
TRBV7-8,many,TRBJ1-5,.,CASSLASVYSNQPQHF,TGTGCCAGCAGCTTAGCCAGTGTTTATAGCAATCAGCCCCAGCATTTT
TRBV20-1,once,TRBJ2-7,.,CSASITYEQYF,TGCAGTGCCAGCATTACCTACGAGCAGTACTTC
TRBV5-1,few,TRBJ1-5,.,CASSPGQPNQPQHF,TGCGCCAGCAGCCCGGGACAACCTAATCAGCCCCAGCATTTT
TRBV7-9,.,TRBJ1-5,TRBD1,CASSSTRQGNQPQHF,TGTGCCAGCAGCTCAACAAGACAGGGTAATCAGCCCCAGCATTTT
TRBV7-4,.,TRBJ1-3,.,CASSLVGTIYF,TGTGCCAGCAGCTTAGTGGGCACCATATATTTT
TRBV14,.,TRBJ1-1,.,CSRTAMNTEAFF,TGTTCCAGGACAGCGATGAACACTGAAGCTTTCTTT
TRBV7-9,many,TRBJ1-1,.,CASKVWVEGRAFF,TGTGCCAGTAAAGTCTGGGTTGAAGGGCGCGCTTTCTTT
TRBV20-1,.,TRBJ2-5,TRBD2,CSRGVGQETQYF,TGCAGTCGGGGGGTGGGCCAAGAGACCCAGTACTTC
TRBV7-2,.,TRBJ1-2,.,CASGLSSHGYTF,TGTGCCAGCGGCTTATCCTCACATGGCTACACCTTC